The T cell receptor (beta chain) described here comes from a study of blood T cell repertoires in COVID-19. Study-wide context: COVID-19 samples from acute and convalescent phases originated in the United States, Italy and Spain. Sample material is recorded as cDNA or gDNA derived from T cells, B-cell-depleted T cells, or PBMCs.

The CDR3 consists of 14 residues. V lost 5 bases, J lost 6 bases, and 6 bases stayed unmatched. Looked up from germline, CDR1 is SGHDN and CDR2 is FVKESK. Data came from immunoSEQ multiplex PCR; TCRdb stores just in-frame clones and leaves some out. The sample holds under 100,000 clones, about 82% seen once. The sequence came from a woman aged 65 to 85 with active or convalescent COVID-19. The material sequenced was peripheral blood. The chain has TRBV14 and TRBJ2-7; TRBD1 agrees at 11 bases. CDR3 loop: CASSLDRGQGEQYF. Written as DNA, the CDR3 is TGTGCCAGCAGCTTGGACAGGGGGCAGGGCGAGCAGTACTTC.